One and the same sample provided the 22 T cell receptor beta chains below, sequenced in a study of PD-1 blockade in classical Hodgkin lymphoma. Every patient was affected by relapse after autologous stem cell transplantation, while exposure to brentuximab vedotin was not uniform. The method was immunoSEQ multiplex PCR; TCRdb's version includes in-frame clones alone and lacks a portion of them. The data hold 35,000 or so clones, with less than 85% observed a single time. The source was peripheral blood mononuclear cells (PBMCs), collected before the second cycle of nivolumab. The receptors stem from a human donor with classical Hodgkin lymphoma.

The chain is built from TRBV9 and TRBJ1-1; tentative D call: TRBD1 (6 bases). The CDR3 has 15 residues. V was trimmed by 0 bases and J by 3 bases, leaving 12 bases between them. Per germline, CDR1 SGDLS and CDR2 YYNGEE. The CDR3 nucleotides read TGTGCCAGCAGCGTAGAAGGGGGGTTCGACACTGAAGCTTTCTTT. Protein product: CASSVEGGFDTEAFF.

The V call is TRBV19, the J call TRBJ2-4; D is unclear. The length of the CDR3 is 13 residues. Germline CDR1 reads LNHDA; CDR2 reads SQIVND (reference sequence). V was pared by 8 bases and J by 1 base, with 9 bases between. CDR3 sequence: CASSFGAKNIQYF. CDR3 nucleotides: TGTGCCAGTTCCTTCGGGGCCAAAAACATTCAGTACTTC.

This chain connects TRBV4-3 to TRBJ2-6; D is ambiguous. The CDR3 is made up of 17 amino acids. The ends were cut back, 1 base at V and 0 bases at J, with 10 bases in the middle. Germline assignment: CDR1 LGHNA and CDR2 YSLEER. The CDR3 sequence is CASSQVTGDSGANVLTF. For the CDR3, the DNA is TGCGCCAGCAGCCAAGTCACGGGTGACTCTGGGGCCAACGTCCTGACTTTC.

The chain has TRBV7-2 and TRBJ2-7; 11 bases line up with TRBD2. Germline values: CDR1 SGHTA, CDR2 FQGNSA. V lost 5 bases, J lost 7 bases, and 4 bases stayed unmatched. The CDR3 has 13 amino acids. CDR3 region: CASSEGLAVEQYF. The DNA for the CDR3 is TGTGCCAGCAGCGAGGGACTAGCGGTAGAGCAGTACTTC.

V is TRBV5-6 and J is TRBJ1-6; D is unclear. Germline V gene lookup returns CDR1 SGHDT and CDR2 YYEEEE. The CDR3 sequence is 16 residues long. Trimming left V 4 bases short and J 0 bases short, with 11 bases between. The CDR3 nucleotides read TGTGCCAGCAGCCAACAGCCTAGCTCCTATAATTCACCCCTCCACTTT. This codes for CASSQQPSSYNSPLHF.

This clone was seen a few times. The chain joins TRBV4-1 to TRBJ2-3; 10 bases line up with TRBD1. The CDR3 is 16 residues long. Germline CDR1 and CDR2: MGHRA and YSYEKL. Trimming cost V 2 bases and J 3 bases; bases outside gene matches: 5. The CDR3: CASSQMTGGRTDTQYF. In nucleotides, the CDR3 is TGCGCCAGCAGCCAAATGACAGGGGGCCGGACAGATACGCAGTATTTT.

This clone has only one observation. The J gene is TRBJ1-4, the V gene TRBV6-6; D unresolved. This CDR3 contains 14 residues. Trimming took 3 bases from V and 3 from J, leaving 8 bases between them. CDR1 and CDR2 from the germline V gene are MNHNY and SVGAGI (reference sequence). The CDR3 is CASSYLAANEKLFF. DNA for the CDR3: TGTGCCAGCAGTTATTTGGCAGCTAATGAAAAACTGTTTTTT.

The gene calls are TRBV7-3 and TRBJ1-1; D perhaps matches TRBD1 (6 bases). This CDR3 is 13 amino acids long. Germline loops: CDR1 SGHTA, CDR2 FQGTGA. With 5 bases removed from V and 7 bases from J, the gap between germline ends came to 14 bases. CDR3 nucleotide sequence: TGTGCCAGCAGCCCGGTGACAGGTCTTGAAGCTTTCTTT. It is translated as CASSPVTGLEAFF. Supplemented by reference TRBV7-3 and TRBJ1-1, the full variable domain reads GAGVSQTPSNKVTEKGKYVELRCDPISGHTALYWYRQSLGQGPEFLIYFQGTGAADDSGLPNDRFFAVRPEGSVSTLKIQRTERGDSAVYLCASSPVTGLEAFFGQGTRLTVV.

This chain links TRBV14 with TRBJ2-5; 8 positions match TRBD2. The germline CDR1 and CDR2 sequences are SGHDN and FVKESK. Germline trimming cut 1 base from V and 5 bases from J; bases unmatched to any gene: 9. The CDR3 runs to 16 residues. The CDR3 is CASSQGSGGGWETQYF. The CDR3 DNA follows: TGTGCCAGCAGCCAAGGTTCCGGCGGGGGGTGGGAGACCCAGTACTTC.

This chain links TRBV30 with TRBJ1-4; TRBD1 is a possible D gene (5 bases). The V end lost 1 base, the J end lost 8 bases, and 11 bases lay between the germline ends. The CDR3 contains 13 residues. Per the germline V gene, CDR1 is GTSNPN and CDR2 is SVGIG (reference sequence). The CDR3, as DNA: TGTGCCTGGAGTGGGGGCTGGGGCGAAAAACTGTTTTTT. Protein: CAWSGGWGEKLFF. The whole variable domain, remainder taken from reference TRBV30 and TRBJ1-4, is SQTIHQWPATLVQPVGSPLSLECTVEGTSNPNLYWYRQAAGRGLQLLFYSVGIGQISSEVPQNLSASRPQDRQFILSSKKLLLSDSGFYLCAWSGGWGEKLFFGSGTQLSVL.

This clone has a single count. The V gene is TRBV18, the J gene TRBJ2-7, with D maybe TRBD1 (6 bases). V shed 0 bases and J shed 5 bases, with 14 bases lying between them. Germline V CDR1 and CDR2: KGHSH, LQKENI. CDR3 size: 15 residues. CDR3 in amino acids: CASSPPLTGKNEQYF. CDR3 DNA sequence: TGTGCCAGCTCACCACCTCTTACAGGGAAAAACGAGCAGTACTTC.

The V gene is TRBV7-9, the J gene TRBJ2-7; 10 bases agree with TRBD1. There are 13 residues in the CDR3. Germline-derived CDR1 and CDR2 are SEHNR and FQNEAQ (reference sequence). V shed 6 bases and J 6 bases; nucleotides not matched to a gene: 5. The CDR3 here is CASRGDRGGEQYF. CDR3 in DNA: TGTGCCAGCAGGGGGGACAGGGGAGGCGAGCAGTACTTC.

In its sample, this clone was seen a few times. The chain combines TRBV9 with TRBJ1-5; 7 bases line up with TRBD1. Germline V gives CDR1 SGDLS, CDR2 YYNGEE. The CDR3 extends over 14 amino acids. V shed 3 bases and J 5 bases; nucleotides not matched to a gene: 5. CDR3 loop: CASSGQGTDQPQHF. CDR3 nucleotide sequence: TGTGCCAGCAGCGGACAGGGAACGGATCAGCCCCAGCATTTT. The variable domain in full, with the rest retrieved from reference TRBV9 and TRBJ1-5, is DSGVTQTPKHLITATGQRVTLRCSPRSGDLSVYWYQQSLDQGLQFLIQYYNGEERAKGNILERFSAQQFPDLHSELNLSSLELGDSALYFCASSGQGTDQPQHFGDGTRLSIL.

This clone is deemed medium-sized. The rearrangement uses TRBV19 and TRBJ1-3; D gene ambiguous. Germline loops: CDR1 LNHDA, CDR2 SQIVND (reference sequence). The CDR3 contains 14 residues. V shed 5 bases and J shed 0 bases, with 8 bases lying between them. CDR3 bases: TGTGCCAGTAGTGTGGACTACTCTGGAAACACCATATATTTT. It encodes CASSVDYSGNTIYF.

This chain connects TRBV7-2 to TRBJ1-5; a weak D match, TRBD1 (5 bases). Germline loops: CDR1 SGHTA, CDR2 FQGNSA. The CDR3 totals 16 residues. Trimming took off 1 base at V and 2 bases at J, with 12 bases between the two ends. DNA for the CDR3: TGTGCCAGCAGCTTAGGGGACCGGGGGGGCAATCAGCCCCAGCATTTT. Its translation is CASSLGDRGGNQPQHF.

J is TRBJ1-1 and V is TRBV13; D is perhaps TRBD1 (6 bases). Germline-derived CDR1 and CDR2 are PRHDT and FYEKMQ (reference sequence). Trimming removed 5 bases from V and 0 bases from J, with 13 bases in between. This CDR3 has 15 residues. The CDR3 loop is CASSMTGGMNTEAFF. The CDR3 region has the DNA TGTGCCAGCAGCATGACAGGCGGCATGAACACTGAAGCTTTCTTT. Complete variable domain (other parts from reference TRBV13 and TRBJ1-1): AAGVIQSPRHLIKEKRETATLKCYPIPRHDTVYWYQQGPGQDPQFLISFYEKMQSDKGSIPDRFSAQQFSDYHSELNMSSLELGDSALYFCASSMTGGMNTEAFFGQGTRLTVV.

The J gene is TRBJ2-7, the V gene TRBV5-6; TRBD1 agrees at 7 bases. The germline gives CDR1 SGHDT, CDR2 YYEEEE. The CDR3 has 14 residues. V gave up 3 bases and J gave up 4 bases; unmatched junction bases: 7. The CDR3 loop reads CASSYDRELYEQYF. In DNA, the CDR3 is TGTGCCAGCAGCTACGACAGGGAACTATACGAGCAGTACTTC. The full variable domain, rest sourced from reference TRBV5-6 and TRBJ2-7, is DAGVTQSPTHLIKTRGQQVTLRCSPKSGHDTVSWYQQALGQGPQFIFQYYEEEERQRGNFPDRFSGHQFPNYSSELNVNALLLGDSALYLCASSYDRELYEQYFGPGTRLTVT.

The chain links TRBV11-2 to TRBJ2-3; D is ambiguous. The ends were cut back, 5 bases at V and 11 bases at J, with 8 bases in the middle. The germline V gene encodes CDR1 SGHAT and CDR2 FQNNGV. This CDR3 contains 10 residues. The CDR3 nucleotides read TGTGCCAGCAGCCCCCCGGAGCAGTATTTT. It codes for CASSPPEQYF.

This CDR3 reads CASRPHEQYF. In DNA, the CDR3 is TGTGCCAGCCGCCCCCACGAGCAGTACTTC. The J gene is TRBJ2-7, the V gene TRBV6-4; no clear D. Between the trimmed V and J ends, which lost 8 bases and 5 bases, there was a span of 7 bases. The germline V gene has CDR1 MRHNA and CDR2 SNTAGT. This CDR3 is 10 amino acids long.

The J gene is TRBJ2-5, the V gene TRBV2; 12 bases agree with TRBD2. The germline gives CDR1 SNHLY, CDR2 FYNNEI. The CDR3 totals 15 residues. V lost 6 bases, J lost 2 bases, and 4 bases stayed unmatched. CDR3 amino acids: CASRPTSGGQETQYF. CDR3 DNA sequence: TGTGCCAGCAGGCCGACTAGCGGGGGACAAGAGACCCAGTACTTC.

The chain employs TRBV28 and TRBJ1-3; D gene uncertain. V was shortened by 7 bases and J by 2 bases, with 6 bases between the two germline ends. There are 12 residues in the CDR3. Germline V CDR1 and CDR2: MDHEN, SYDVKM. In DNA form, the CDR3 reads TGTGCCAGCAAAACAACTGGAAACACCATATATTTT. Translation: CASKTTGNTIYF.

The chain's CDR3 is CASRGSHSTDTQYF. The DNA of the CDR3 is TGTGCCAGCAGAGGTAGCCATAGCACAGATACGCAGTATTTT. The chain uses TRBV6-4 and TRBJ2-3, with D unresolved. The germline V and J ends were trimmed by 6 bases and 0 bases, with 10 bases remaining between them. Looked up from germline, CDR1 is MRHNA and CDR2 is SNTAGT. The CDR3 covers 14 residues.